One TCR beta chain is described in this entry. The PCR used 60 Vbeta and 13 Jbeta primers. Clones were read by immunoSEQ multiplex PCR, and TCRdb kept only the in-frame ones, dropping some. The sample carries 200,000 to 300,000 clones, 84% recorded once. The CDR3 length is 15 residues. V dropped 5 bases and J dropped 3; count of bases not matched to a gene: 6. From germline, CDR1 is SGHAT and CDR2 FQDESV (reference sequence). The data were obtained in a study of cytomegalovirus exposure and HLA in healthy donors. What was sequenced was PBMCs. V usage is TRBV11-1 and J usage is TRBJ2-7, with 11 bases lining up with TRBD2. The sequence derives from a woman aged 40 to 50 in good health and CMV-seropositive. CDR3 amino acids: CASSRRTSGHYEQYF. The CDR3 DNA sequence: TGTGCCAGCAGCCGTCGGACTAGCGGGCACTACGAGCAGTACTTC.